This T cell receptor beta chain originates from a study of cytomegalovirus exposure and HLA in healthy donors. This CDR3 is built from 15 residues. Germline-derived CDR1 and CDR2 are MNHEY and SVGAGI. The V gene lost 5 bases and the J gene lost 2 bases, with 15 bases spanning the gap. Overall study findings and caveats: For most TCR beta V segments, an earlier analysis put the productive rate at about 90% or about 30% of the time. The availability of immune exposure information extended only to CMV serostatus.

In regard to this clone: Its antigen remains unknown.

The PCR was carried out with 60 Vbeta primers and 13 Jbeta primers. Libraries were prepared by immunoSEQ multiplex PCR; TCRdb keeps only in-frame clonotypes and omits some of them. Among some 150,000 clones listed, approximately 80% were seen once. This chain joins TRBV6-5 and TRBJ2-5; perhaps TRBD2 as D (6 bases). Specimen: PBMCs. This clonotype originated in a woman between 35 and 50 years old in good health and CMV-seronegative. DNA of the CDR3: TGTGCCAGCAGTCCACGTAGCGGAGTGCAAGAGACCCAGTACTTC. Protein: CASSPRSGVQETQYF.